The rows below give T cell receptor beta chains drawn from one sample of a study of blood T cell repertoires in COVID-19. Produced via immunoSEQ multiplex PCR; TCRdb's table is partial and in-frame only. The data hold some 350,000 clones, with approximately 91% observed a single time. The source material was peripheral blood. Receptors were obtained from a woman in her 70s with COVID-19, enrolled during active disease. CDR3s include the opening cysteine and the closing phenylalanine or tryptophan.

J gene	V gene	CDR3 length	CDR3 protein
TRBJ1-1	TRBV28	13	CASSSRQGTEAFF
TRBJ2-7	TRBV10-3	13	CASVRGESYEQYF
TRBJ1-1	TRBV6-5	14	CASRLEGRGTEAFF
TRBJ1-6	TRBV5-1	14	CASSSDRSQSPLHF
TRBJ2-1	TRBV3-1/TRBV3-2	16	CASSNSGTSGNNEQFF
TRBJ1-5	TRBV6-5	14	CASSYSRGGQPQHF
TRBJ1-6	TRBV28	13	CASSYTGESPLHF
TRBJ1-3	TRBV2	13	CASRDRPGNTIYF
TRBJ1-1	TRBV7-2	14	CASSPPDRYTEAFF
TRBJ2-2	TRBV9	16	CASSVLPGLSTGELFF
TRBJ1-5	TRBV18	18	CASSSYVSAGFEDQPQHF
TRBJ2-2	TRBV24-1	16	CATSDPVTGPTGELFF
TRBJ1-6	TRBV6-5	14	CASSLGGGNSPLHF
TRBJ2-3	TRBV24-1	17	CATSDAFQGAHKDTQYF
TRBJ1-4	TRBV4-2	14	CASSRPADDEKLFF
TRBJ1-2	TRBV5-4	14	CASSLVSGNYGYTF
TRBJ1-2	TRBV27	15	CASSLEPGKYYGYTF
TRBJ1-1	TRBV30	14	CAWTGGQGATEAFF
TRBJ1-1	TRBV9	15	CASSSTGLLNTEAFF
TRBJ2-1	TRBV6-1	15	CASSEELLVRNEQFF
TRBJ1-2	TRBV7-2	14	CASSPQGDLGGYTF
TRBJ2-2	TRBV7-8	14	CASSLSWGAGELFF
TRBJ2-3	TRBV5-1	16	CASSPRTSGGPDTQYF
TRBJ1-1	TRBV6-5	15	CASTHTGGTGGLAFF
TRBJ1-5	TRBV21-1	15	CASSHRGLCNQPQHF
TRBJ2-1	TRBV6-5	13	CASSYSAYNEQFF
TRBJ2-5	TRBV12-3/TRBV12-4	12	CASSARGETQYF
TRBJ2-2	TRBV27	16	CASSLRGGPGTGELFF
TRBJ2-5	TRBV4-2	16	CASSQESGGPWETQYF
TRBJ1-4	TRBV12-5	14	CASGFSTGEEKLFF
TRBJ1-6	TRBV5-6	14	CASSLDGRNSPLHF
TRBJ1-2	TRBV5-1	16	CASSSSGVREFYGYTF
TRBJ1-1	TRBV7-8	12	CASSLEGAHLVF
TRBJ2-1	TRBV24-1	17	CATSDYWTSGGVDEQFF
TRBJ2-4	TRBV7-8	17	CASSPRGDSHPKNIQYF
TRBJ1-4	TRBV9	15	CASSVSLGGLEKLFF
TRBJ1-2	TRBV23-1	18	CASSQSYTDSWDYYGYTF
TRBJ2-7	TRBV2	14	CASNTGTGTYEQYF
TRBJ2-3	TRBV5-1	16	CASARTSGGASDTQYF
TRBJ1-2	TRBV5-6	12	CASSLGTGRYTF
TRBJ2-3	TRBV19	16	CASSIDRTAVTDTQYF
TRBJ2-3	TRBV18	16	CASSPIAGASTDTQYF
TRBJ1-1	TRBV2	14	CASSSHAQGTEAFF
TRBJ2-1	TRBV24-1	15	CATSAPSGGNNEQFF
TRBJ1-1	TRBV12-3/TRBV12-4	13	CASSPTSNTEAFF
TRBJ2-5	TRBV28	13	CASRARSKETQYF
TRBJ1-3	TRBV2	15	CASSGRTVSGNTIYF
TRBJ2-7	TRBV21-1	14	CASSKEAGDYEQYF